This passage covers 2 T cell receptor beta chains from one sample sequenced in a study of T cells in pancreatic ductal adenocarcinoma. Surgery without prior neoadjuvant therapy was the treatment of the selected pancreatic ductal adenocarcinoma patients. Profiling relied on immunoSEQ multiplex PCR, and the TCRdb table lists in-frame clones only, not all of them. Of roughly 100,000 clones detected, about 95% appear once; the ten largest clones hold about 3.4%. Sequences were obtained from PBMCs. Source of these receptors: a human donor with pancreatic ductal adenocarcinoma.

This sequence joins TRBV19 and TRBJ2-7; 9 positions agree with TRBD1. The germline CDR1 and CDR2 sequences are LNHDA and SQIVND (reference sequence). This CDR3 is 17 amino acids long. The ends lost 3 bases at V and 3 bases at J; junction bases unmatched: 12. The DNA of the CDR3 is TGTGCCAGTAGTATGATCGGAACAGGGGGCCCCAACTACGAGCAGTACTTC. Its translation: CASSMIGTGGPNYEQYF.

For the CDR3, the DNA is TGTGCCAGCAGTTATTCAGGGTCTCTTGAAAAACTGTTTTTT. This translates into CASSYSGSLEKLFF. The chain employs TRBV6-5 and TRBJ1-4; tentative D call: TRBD1 (5 bases). The CDR3 has 14 residues. Germline lookup yields CDR1 MNHEY and CDR2 SVGAGI. V was cut by 3 bases and J by 7 bases, with 12 bases left in between.